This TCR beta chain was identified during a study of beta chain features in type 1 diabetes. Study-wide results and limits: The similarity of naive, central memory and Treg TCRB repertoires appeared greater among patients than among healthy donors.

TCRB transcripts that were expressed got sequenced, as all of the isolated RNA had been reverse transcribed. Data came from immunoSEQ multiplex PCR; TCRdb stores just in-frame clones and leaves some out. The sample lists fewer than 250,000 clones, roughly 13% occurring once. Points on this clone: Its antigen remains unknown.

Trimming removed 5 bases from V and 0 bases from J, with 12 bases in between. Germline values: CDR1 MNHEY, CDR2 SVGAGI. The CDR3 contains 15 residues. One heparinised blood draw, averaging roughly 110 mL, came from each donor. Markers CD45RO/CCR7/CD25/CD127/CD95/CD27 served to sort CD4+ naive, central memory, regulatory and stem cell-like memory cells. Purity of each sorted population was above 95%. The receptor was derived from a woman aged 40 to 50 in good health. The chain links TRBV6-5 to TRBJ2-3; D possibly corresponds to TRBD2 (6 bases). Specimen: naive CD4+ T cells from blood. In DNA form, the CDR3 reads TGTGCCAGCAGTGGGCTAGCGCCTAGCACAGATACGCAGTATTTT. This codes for CASSGLAPSTDTQYF.